These 25 T cell receptor beta chains were sequenced from one sample in a study of cytomegalovirus exposure and HLA in healthy donors. The PCR was carried out with 60 Vbeta primers and 13 Jbeta primers. TCRdb's copy holds only in-frame clones and misses some; the assay was immunoSEQ multiplex PCR. Among 150,000 to 200,000 clones listed, nearly 80% were seen once. The specimen was PBMCs. These receptors were taken from a man aged 45 to 65 in good health and CMV-seropositive.

The chain combines TRBV6-5 with TRBJ2-5; no definite D call. The J call is doubtful: the DNA matches TRBJ2-7 better. The germline V gene has CDR1 MNHEY and CDR2 SVGAGI. The CDR3 extends over 15 amino acids. The CDR3 DNA reads as TGTGCCAGCAGTTACCCAATTCGGGTTACCTACGAGCAGTACTTC. It encodes CASSYPIRVTYEQYF.

This chain links TRBV28 with TRBJ1-1, with TRBD1 identical over 7 bases. V trimming: 6 bases; J trimming: 4 bases; junction bases outside the gene matches: 5. The CDR3 has 13 residues. Per germline, CDR1 MDHEN and CDR2 SYDVKM. The CDR3 DNA sequence: TGTGCCAGCAGCCCGGGACAGCTCACTGAAGCTTTCTTT. This encodes CASSPGQLTEAFF.

V is TRBV9 and J is TRBJ1-2, with 9 positions matching TRBD1. Per germline, CDR1 SGDLS and CDR2 YYNGEE. CDR3 size: 19 residues. The junction had 23 bases not matched to a gene; V was cut back by 5 bases and J by 6 bases. CDR3 bases: TGTGCCAGCAGGGCTTTGACGGCAGACAGGGGGGCGCGGGGTGATGGCTACACCTTC. This encodes CASRALTADRGARGDGYTF.

The chain joins TRBV5-6 to TRBJ1-1; 8 nucleotides line up with TRBD1. Germline assignment: CDR1 SGHDT and CDR2 YYEEEE. This CDR3 contains 15 residues. V lost 3 bases, J lost 2 bases, and 6 bases stayed unmatched. CDR3: CASSWGTGGNTEAFF. As DNA, the CDR3 is TGTGCCAGCAGCTGGGGAACAGGGGGAAACACTGAAGCTTTCTTT.

The chain carries TRBV28 and TRBJ1-1, with D hard to call. With 8 bases removed from V and 0 bases from J, the gap between germline ends came to 10 bases. From germline, CDR1 is MDHEN and CDR2 SYDVKM. The CDR3 is 13 amino acids. This chain's CDR3 is CASASGMNTEAFF. CDR3 nucleotide sequence: TGTGCCAGCGCTTCAGGTATGAACACTGAAGCTTTCTTT. The entire variable domain, with the rest obtained from reference TRBV28 and TRBJ1-1, is as follows: DVKVTQSSRYLVKRTGEKVFLECVQDMDHENMFWYRQDPGLGLRLIYFSYDVKMKEKGDIPEGYSVSREKKERFSLILESASTNQTSMYLCASASGMNTEAFFGQGTRLTVV.

V usage is TRBV2 and J usage is TRBJ1-4, with TRBD1 as a possible D gene (5 bases). Trimming shortened V by 4 bases and J by 7 bases, and 10 bases separated the two germline ends. The germline V gene encodes CDR1 SNHLY and CDR2 FYNNEI. This CDR3 has 13 amino acids. CDR3 sequence: CASSAQGSEKLFF. CDR3 in DNA: TGTGCCAGCAGTGCGCAGGGTAGTGAAAAACTGTTTTTT.

The chain combines TRBV30 with TRBJ2-6, with D possibly TRBD1 on 6 matching bases. Trimming shortened V by 7 bases and J by 0 bases, and 19 bases separated the two germline ends. This CDR3 has 17 amino acids. CDR1 is GTSNPN, CDR2 SVGIG, per germline (reference sequence). The CDR3 sequence is CASSGPGVSSGANVLTF. CDR3 nucleotides: TGTGCCTCGAGCGGCCCAGGGGTAAGCTCTGGGGCCAACGTCCTGACTTTC.

This clone was seen a few times. The chain has TRBV4-1 and TRBJ2-5; TRBD2 might be the D (6 bases). The CDR3 loop spans 13 amino acids. Germline values: CDR1 MGHRA, CDR2 YSYEKL. The V gene lost 4 bases and the J gene lost 3 bases, with 9 bases spanning the gap. The CDR3 bases are TGCGCCAGCAGCCGGGGACTTGAAGAGACCCAGTACTTC. Residues: CASSRGLEETQYF.

Concerning this clone itself: The junction does not match germline at one end; this may be a read error. This sequence joins TRBV7-9 and TRBJ1-4; 9 nucleotides agree with TRBD1. CDR3 length: 17 amino acids. Germline V gives CDR1 SEHNR, CDR2 FQNEAQ (reference sequence). For the CDR3, the DNA is TGTTCCAGCAGCTTAGTCGGACAGGGGAGAGTCGGTGAAAAACTGTTTTTT. Translating it yields CSSSLVGQGRVGEKLFF.

The genes are TRBV19 and TRBJ2-1; perhaps TRBD2 as D (6 bases). With 3 bases removed from V and 1 base from J, the gap between germline ends came to 13 bases. The CDR3 covers 16 residues. CDR1 is LNHDA, CDR2 SQIVND, per germline (reference sequence). The CDR3 region has the DNA TGTGCCAGTAGTATCGTGGGACTTATTTCCTACAATGAGCAGTTCTTC. This sequence encodes CASSIVGLISYNEQFF. Filled out from reference TRBV19 and TRBJ2-1, the complete variable domain reads DGGITQSPKYLFRKEGQNVTLSCEQNLNHDAMYWYRQDPGQGLRLIYYSQIVNDFQKGDIAEGYSVSREKKESFPLTVTSAQKNPTAFYLCASSIVGLISYNEQFFGPGTRLTVL.

The chain recombines TRBV5-1 with TRBJ1-3; 8 bases align to TRBD1. The V gene's germline CDR1 is SGHRS and CDR2 YFSETQ. The junction had 6 bases not matched to a gene; V was cut back by 3 bases and J by 7 bases. The CDR3 extends over 14 amino acids. The CDR3 protein is CASSSQQGENTIYF. CDR3 coding DNA: TGCGCCAGCAGCTCTCAACAGGGGGAGAACACCATATATTTT. Based on the CDR3 plus reference TRBV5-1 and TRBJ1-3, the full variable domain is KAGVTQTPRYLIKTRGQQVTLSCSPISGHRSVSWYQQTPGQGLQFLFEYFSETQRNKGNFPGRFSGRQFSNSRSEMNVSTLELGDSALYLCASSSQQGENTIYFGEGSWLTVV.

The V gene is TRBV5-8, the J gene TRBJ2-3; TRBD2 might be the D (6 bases). Germline V CDR1 and CDR2: SGHTS, YDEGEE. The CDR3 runs to 15 residues. V gave up 1 base and J gave up 0 bases, with 9 bases separating them. In DNA form, the CDR3 reads TGTGCCAGCAGCTTGAACGGGGGTAGCACAGATACGCAGTATTTT. The encoded protein is CASSLNGGSTDTQYF. Combining the CDR3 with reference TRBV5-8 and TRBJ2-3 gives the whole variable domain EAGVTQSPTHLIKTRGQQATLRCSPISGHTSVYWYQQALGLGLQFLLWYDEGEERNRGNFPPRFSGRQFPNYSSELNVNALELEDSALYLCASSLNGGSTDTQYFGPGTRLTVL.

The chain carries TRBV11-2 and TRBJ2-7; D call uncertain. Trimming left V 3 bases short and J 2 bases short, with 8 bases between. The CDR3 spans 13 residues. CDR1 is SGHAT, CDR2 FQNNGV, per germline. CDR3 protein: CASSLAVPYEQYF. The CDR3 DNA reads TGTGCCAGCAGCTTGGCGGTCCCCTACGAGCAGTACTTC.

This clone was counted once. The chain employs TRBV2 and TRBJ2-6, with TRBD1 matching 7 bases. The V and J ends lost 6 bases and 2 bases, in that order; junction bases with no gene match: 7. CDR1 and CDR2 (germline): SNHLY, FYNNEI. This CDR3 is built from 16 residues. CDR3 region: CASRPAGTAGANVLTF. CDR3 nucleotide sequence: TGTGCCAGCAGACCCGCTGGGACAGCTGGGGCCAACGTCCTGACTTTC.

The chain joins TRBV9 to TRBJ2-1; 8 bases agree with TRBD2. Germline trimming cut 0 bases from V and 7 bases from J; bases unmatched to any gene: 6. This CDR3 comprises 15 residues. The V gene's germline CDR1 is SGDLS and CDR2 YYNGEE. The CDR3 sequence: CASSVDSGAHNEQFF. Written as DNA, the CDR3 is TGTGCCAGCAGCGTAGATAGCGGGGCCCATAATGAGCAGTTCTTC.

This chain joins TRBV29-1 and TRBJ1-3; D call uncertain. Germline CDR1 and CDR2: SQVTM and ANQGSEA. Deletions cut 4 bases from V and 3 bases from J, with 13 bases between. CDR3 length equals 14 residues. The CDR3 here is CSVAESLGGNTIYF. CDR3 nucleotide sequence: TGCAGCGTTGCGGAGTCCTTGGGTGGAAACACCATATATTTT.

This clone was counted a single time. The chain is built from TRBV15 and TRBJ2-3; tentatively, D is TRBD2 (5 bases). The CDR3 spans 13 residues. The germline gives CDR1 LNHNV, CDR2 YYDKDF (reference sequence). Trimming stripped 2 bases from V and 4 bases from J, with 7 bases between. The CDR3 loop reads CATSRPGADTQYF. The CDR3, as DNA: TGTGCCACCAGCAGACCCGGGGCAGATACGCAGTATTTT.

The chain is built from TRBV7-2 and TRBJ1-1; possibly TRBD1 for D (6 bases). Germline CDR1 SGHTA, CDR2 FQGNSA. There are 15 residues in the CDR3. V was trimmed by 0 bases and J by 3 bases, leaving 11 bases between them. CDR3 in DNA: TGTGCCAGCAGCTTAGCGGGGGCAGCCGACACTGAAGCTTTCTTT. It specifies CASSLAGAADTEAFF.

V and J are TRBV7-2 and TRBJ1-1; 9 nucleotides match TRBD1. CDR3 size: 18 residues. V shed 5 bases and J 0 bases; nucleotides not matched to a gene: 13. Germline V CDR1 and CDR2: SGHTA, FQGNSA. CDR3 loop: CASSLTGGPVYMNTEAFF. CDR3 DNA sequence: TGTGCCAGCAGCCTTACAGGGGGCCCAGTGTATATGAACACTGAAGCTTTCTTT.

This chain connects TRBV18 to TRBJ2-5; 10 bases map to TRBD2. The V and J ends lost 8 bases and 3 bases, in that order; junction bases with no gene match: 3. This CDR3 spans 13 amino acids. CDR1 is KGHSH, CDR2 LQKENI, per germline. DNA of the CDR3: TGTGCCAGCAGAGGACTAGCGGAAGAGACCCAGTACTTC. This sequence encodes CASRGLAEETQYF.

V and J are TRBV7-3 and TRBJ2-5; 7 bases map to TRBD1. The J call could be wrong; TRBJ2-7 is a better fit for the DNA end. The CDR3 covers 13 residues. CDR1 is SGHTA, CDR2 FQGTGA, per germline. In DNA form, the CDR3 reads TGTGCCAGCAGCTCTGGGACAGACTACGAGCAGTACTTC. Amino acids: CASSSGTDYEQYF.

This chain connects TRBV5-1 to TRBJ2-3; possibly TRBD1 for D (6 bases). Germline V gives CDR1 SGHRS, CDR2 YFSETQ. The CDR3 is 15 amino acids. V dropped 5 bases and J dropped 4 bases, with 17 bases sitting between them. The CDR3 nucleotides are TGCGCCAGCAGGTTGAACAGGGTAAATGCAGATACGCAGTATTTT. It encodes CASRLNRVNADTQYF. Supplemented by reference TRBV5-1 and TRBJ2-3, the full variable domain reads KAGVTQTPRYLIKTRGQQVTLSCSPISGHRSVSWYQQTPGQGLQFLFEYFSETQRNKGNFPGRFSGRQFSNSRSEMNVSTLELGDSALYLCASRLNRVNADTQYFGPGTRLTVL.

The chain recombines TRBV10-3 with TRBJ2-1; D possibly corresponds to TRBD1 (5 bases). Trimming left V 4 bases short and J 4 bases short, with 11 bases between. Per the germline V gene, CDR1 is ENHRY and CDR2 is SYGVKD. The CDR3 totals 14 residues. CDR3 in DNA: TGTGCCATCAGTGTGGCAGGGCCTTACAATGAGCAGTTCTTC. Its translation is CAISVAGPYNEQFF.

The V and J genes are TRBV2 and TRBJ2-7; D gene unclear. V was shortened by 7 bases and J by 2 bases, with 6 bases between the two germline ends. The germline CDR1 and CDR2 sequences are SNHLY and FYNNEI. The CDR3 totals 11 residues. CDR3 sequence: CASNLAYEQYF. CDR3 sequence (DNA): TGTGCCAGCAATCTAGCCTACGAGCAGTACTTC. The full variable domain, with the rest looked up from reference TRBV2 and TRBJ2-7, is EPEVTQTPSHQVTQMGQEVILRCVPISNHLYFYWYRQILGQKVEFLVSFYNNEISEKSEIFDDQFSVERPDGSNFTLKIRSTKLEDSAMYFCASNLAYEQYFGPGTRLTVT.

This clone was observed once. This chain uses TRBV29-1 with TRBJ2-1, with 7 bases that match TRBD1. Germline values: CDR1 SQVTM, CDR2 ANQGSEA. This CDR3 spans 12 amino acids. In DNA, the CDR3 is TGCGAGGGACAGAGCTCCTACAATGAGCAGTTCTTC. Protein sequence: CEGQSSYNEQFF.